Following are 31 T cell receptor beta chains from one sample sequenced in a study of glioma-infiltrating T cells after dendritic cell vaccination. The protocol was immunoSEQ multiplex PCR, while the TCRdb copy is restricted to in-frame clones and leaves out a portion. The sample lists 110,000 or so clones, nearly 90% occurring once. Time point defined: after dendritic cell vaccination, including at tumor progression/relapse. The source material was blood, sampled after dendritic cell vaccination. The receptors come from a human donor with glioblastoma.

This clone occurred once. This CDR3 is CASSRSGGGNEQFF. The CDR3 bases are TGTGCCAGCAGCCGTAGCGGGGGGGGCAATGAGCAGTTCTTC. The gene calls are TRBV7-3 and TRBJ2-1, with TRBD2 matching 11 bases. This CDR3 has 14 amino acids. With V trimmed by 5 bases and J by 6 bases, 3 bases remained unmatched. Germline lookup yields CDR1 SGHTA and CDR2 FQGTGA.

CDR3 residues: CASSLQPPYEQYF. For the CDR3, the DNA is TGCGCCAGCAGCTTACAGCCGCCCTACGAGCAGTACTTC. The rearrangement joins TRBV5-1 to TRBJ2-5; unclear D gene. The J call is uncertain, as TRBJ2-7 better fits the DNA end. This CDR3 has 13 amino acids. Looked up from germline, CDR1 is SGHRS and CDR2 is YFSETQ.

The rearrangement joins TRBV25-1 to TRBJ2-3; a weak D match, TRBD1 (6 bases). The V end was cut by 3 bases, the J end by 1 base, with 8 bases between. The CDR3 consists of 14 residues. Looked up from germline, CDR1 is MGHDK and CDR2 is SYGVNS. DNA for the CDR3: TGTGCCAGCAGTGATTACAGGGGCACAGATACGCAGTATTTT. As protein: CASSDYRGTDTQYF.

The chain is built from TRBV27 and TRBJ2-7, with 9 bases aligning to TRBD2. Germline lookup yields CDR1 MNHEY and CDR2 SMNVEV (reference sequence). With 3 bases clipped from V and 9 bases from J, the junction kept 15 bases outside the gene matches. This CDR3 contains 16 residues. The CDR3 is CASSFDGTSTLGGQYF. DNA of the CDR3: TGTGCCAGCAGTTTCGATGGGACTAGCACCCTTGGCGGGCAGTACTTC.

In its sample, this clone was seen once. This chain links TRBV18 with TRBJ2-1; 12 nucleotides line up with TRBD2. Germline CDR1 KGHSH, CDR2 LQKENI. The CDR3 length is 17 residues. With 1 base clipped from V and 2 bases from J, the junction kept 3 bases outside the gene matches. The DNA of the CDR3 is TGTGCCAGCTCACCACGTGGACTAGCGGGAACCTACAATGAGCAGTTCTTC. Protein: CASSPRGLAGTYNEQFF. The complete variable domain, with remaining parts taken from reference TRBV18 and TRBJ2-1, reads NAGVMQNPRHLVRRRGQEARLRCSPMKGHSHVYWYRQLPEEGLKFMVYLQKENIIDESGMPKERFSAEFPKEGPSILRIQQVVRGDSAAYFCASSPRGLAGTYNEQFFGPGTRLTVL.

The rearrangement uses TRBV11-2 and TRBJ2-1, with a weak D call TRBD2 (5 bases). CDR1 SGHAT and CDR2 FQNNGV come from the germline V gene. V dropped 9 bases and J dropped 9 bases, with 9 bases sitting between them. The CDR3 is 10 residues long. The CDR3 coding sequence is TGTGCCAGTGGTGAGGGTGAGCAGTTCTTC. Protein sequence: CASGEGEQFF. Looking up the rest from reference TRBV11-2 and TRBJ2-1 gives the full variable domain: EAGVAQSPRYKIIEKRQSVAFWCNPISGHATLYWYQQILGQGPKLLIQFQNNGVVDDSQLPKDRFSAERLKGVDSTLKIQPAKLEDSAVYLCASGEGEQFFGPGTRLTVL.

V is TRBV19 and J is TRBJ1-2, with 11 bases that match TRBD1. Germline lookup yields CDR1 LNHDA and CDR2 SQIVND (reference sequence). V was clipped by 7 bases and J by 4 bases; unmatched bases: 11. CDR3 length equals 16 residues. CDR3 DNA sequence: TGTGCCAGTACCTTCGGACAGGGGGCAATAAGCTATGGCTACACCTTC. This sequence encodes CASTFGQGAISYGYTF.

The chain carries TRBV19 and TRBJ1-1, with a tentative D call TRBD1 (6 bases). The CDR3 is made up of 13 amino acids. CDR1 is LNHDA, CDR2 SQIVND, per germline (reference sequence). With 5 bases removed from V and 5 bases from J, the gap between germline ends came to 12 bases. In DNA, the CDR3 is TGTGCCAGTAGTTATACAGGGATAACTGAAGCTTTCTTT. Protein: CASSYTGITEAFF. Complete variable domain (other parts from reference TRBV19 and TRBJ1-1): DGGITQSPKYLFRKEGQNVTLSCEQNLNHDAMYWYRQDPGQGLRLIYYSQIVNDFQKGDIAEGYSVSREKKESFPLTVTSAQKNPTAFYLCASSYTGITEAFFGQGTRLTVV.

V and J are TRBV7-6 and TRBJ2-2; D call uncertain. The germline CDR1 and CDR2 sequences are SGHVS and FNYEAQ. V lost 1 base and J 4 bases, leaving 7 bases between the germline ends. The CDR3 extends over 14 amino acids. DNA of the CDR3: TGTGCCAGCAGCTTAGAGACGGGCACCGGGGAGCTGTTTTTT. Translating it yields CASSLETGTGELFF.

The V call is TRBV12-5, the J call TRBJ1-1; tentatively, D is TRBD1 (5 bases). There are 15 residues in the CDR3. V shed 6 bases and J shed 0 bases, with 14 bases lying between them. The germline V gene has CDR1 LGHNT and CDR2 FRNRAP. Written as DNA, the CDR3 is TGTGCTAGTGGGGCGGGGGTCCTCATGAACACTGAAGCTTTCTTT. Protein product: CASGAGVLMNTEAFF.

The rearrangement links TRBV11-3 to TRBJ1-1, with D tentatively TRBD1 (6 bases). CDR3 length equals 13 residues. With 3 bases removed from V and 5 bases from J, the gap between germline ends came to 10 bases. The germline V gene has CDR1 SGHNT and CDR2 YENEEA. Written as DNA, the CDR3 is TGTGCCAGCAGCTTGATACAGGGAACTGAAGCTTTCTTT. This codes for CASSLIQGTEAFF.

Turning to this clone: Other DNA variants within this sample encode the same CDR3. In DNA form, the CDR3 reads TGTGCCTGGAGCGCAGGGGCCGGGGAGCTGTTTTTT. Encoded protein: CAWSAGAGELFF. J is TRBJ2-2 and V is TRBV30; perhaps TRBD1 as D (6 bases). This CDR3 region has 12 residues. V was trimmed by 3 bases and J by 6 bases, leaving 8 bases between them. Germline V gives CDR1 GTSNPN, CDR2 SVGIG (reference sequence). The full variable domain, completed using reference TRBV30 and TRBJ2-2, is SQTIHQWPATLVQPVGSPLSLECTVEGTSNPNLYWYRQAAGRGLQLLFYSVGIGQISSEVPQNLSASRPQDRQFILSSKKLLLSDSGFYLCAWSAGAGELFFGEGSRLTVL.

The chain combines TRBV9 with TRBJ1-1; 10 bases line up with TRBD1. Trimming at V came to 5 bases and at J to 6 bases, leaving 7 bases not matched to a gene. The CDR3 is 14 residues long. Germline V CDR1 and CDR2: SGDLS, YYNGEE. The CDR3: CASSTGTGVPEAFF. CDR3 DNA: TGTGCCAGCAGTACAGGGACAGGGGTTCCTGAAGCTTTCTTT.

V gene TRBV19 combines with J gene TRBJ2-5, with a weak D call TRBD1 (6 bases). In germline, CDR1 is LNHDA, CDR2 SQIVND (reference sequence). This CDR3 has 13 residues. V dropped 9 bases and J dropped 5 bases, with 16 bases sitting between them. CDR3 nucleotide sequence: TGTGCCAGCTCCAGGGGAATGAGGGAGACCCAGTACTTC. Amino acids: CASSRGMRETQYF. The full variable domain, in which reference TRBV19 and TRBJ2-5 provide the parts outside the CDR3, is DGGITQSPKYLFRKEGQNVTLSCEQNLNHDAMYWYRQDPGQGLRLIYYSQIVNDFQKGDIAEGYSVSREKKESFPLTVTSAQKNPTAFYLCASSRGMRETQYFGPGTRLLVL.

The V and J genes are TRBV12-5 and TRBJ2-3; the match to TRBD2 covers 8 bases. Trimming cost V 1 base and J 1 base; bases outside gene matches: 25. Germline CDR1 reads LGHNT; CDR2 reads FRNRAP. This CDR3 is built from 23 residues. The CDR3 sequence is CASGLDLLGMGKSTGGRTDTQYF. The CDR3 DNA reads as TGTGCTAGTGGTTTGGACCTTCTGGGTATGGGGAAGTCAACGGGAGGGCGCACAGATACGCAGTATTTT.

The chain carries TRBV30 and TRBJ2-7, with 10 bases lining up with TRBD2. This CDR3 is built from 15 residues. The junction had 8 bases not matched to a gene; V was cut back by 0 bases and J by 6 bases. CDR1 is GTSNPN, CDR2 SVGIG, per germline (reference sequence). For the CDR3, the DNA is TGTGCCTGGAGTGTACGGGGACTAGCGTTAGGCGAGCAGTACTTC. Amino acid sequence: CAWSVRGLALGEQYF.

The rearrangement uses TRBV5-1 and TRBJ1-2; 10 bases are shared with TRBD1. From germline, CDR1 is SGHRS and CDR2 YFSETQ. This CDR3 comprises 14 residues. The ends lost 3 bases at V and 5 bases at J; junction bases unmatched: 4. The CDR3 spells CASSSGTGEYGYTF. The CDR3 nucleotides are TGCGCCAGCAGCTCCGGGACAGGGGAATATGGCTACACCTTC.

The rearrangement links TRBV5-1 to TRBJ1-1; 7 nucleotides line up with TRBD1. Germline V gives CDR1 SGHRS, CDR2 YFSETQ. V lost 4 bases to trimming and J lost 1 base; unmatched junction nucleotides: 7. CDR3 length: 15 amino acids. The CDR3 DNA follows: TGCGCCAGCAGCATACGGGACAGCACGAACACTGAAGCTTTCTTT. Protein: CASSIRDSTNTEAFF.

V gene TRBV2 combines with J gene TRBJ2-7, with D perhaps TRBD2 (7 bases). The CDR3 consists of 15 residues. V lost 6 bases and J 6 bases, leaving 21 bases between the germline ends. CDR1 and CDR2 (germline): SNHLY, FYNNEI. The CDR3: CASRGSFAGALEQYF. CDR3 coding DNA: TGTGCCAGCAGGGGGTCGTTCGCGGGGGCCCTCGAGCAGTACTTC. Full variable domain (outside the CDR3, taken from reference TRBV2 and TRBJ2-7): EPEVTQTPSHQVTQMGQEVILRCVPISNHLYFYWYRQILGQKVEFLVSFYNNEISEKSEIFDDQFSVERPDGSNFTLKIRSTKLEDSAMYFCASRGSFAGALEQYFGPGTRLTVT.

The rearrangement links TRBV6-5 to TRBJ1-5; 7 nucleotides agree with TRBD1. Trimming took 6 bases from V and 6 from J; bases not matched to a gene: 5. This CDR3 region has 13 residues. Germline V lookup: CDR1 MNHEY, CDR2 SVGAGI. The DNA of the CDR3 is TGTGCCAGCAGCACGACAGGGCTTCAGCCCCAGCATTTT. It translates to CASSTTGLQPQHF.

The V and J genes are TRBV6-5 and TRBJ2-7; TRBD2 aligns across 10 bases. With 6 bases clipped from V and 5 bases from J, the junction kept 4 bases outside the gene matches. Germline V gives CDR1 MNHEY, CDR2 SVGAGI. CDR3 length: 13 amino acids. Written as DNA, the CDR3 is TGTGCCAGCAGGTCTAGCGGGAGCAACGAGCAGTACTTC. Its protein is CASRSSGSNEQYF.

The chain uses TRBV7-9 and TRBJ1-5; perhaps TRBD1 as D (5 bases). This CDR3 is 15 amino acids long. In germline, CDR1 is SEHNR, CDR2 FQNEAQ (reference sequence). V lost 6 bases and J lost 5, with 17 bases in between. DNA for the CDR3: TGTGCCAGCAGTATCGGCAGGGTATTAGATCAGCCCCAGCATTTT. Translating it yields CASSIGRVLDQPQHF.

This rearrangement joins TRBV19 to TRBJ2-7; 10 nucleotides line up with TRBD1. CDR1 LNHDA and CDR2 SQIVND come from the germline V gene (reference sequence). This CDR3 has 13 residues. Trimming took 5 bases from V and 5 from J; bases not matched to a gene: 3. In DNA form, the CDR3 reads TGTGCCAGTAGTCCCGGGACAGGGGACGAGCAGTACTTC. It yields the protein CASSPGTGDEQYF.

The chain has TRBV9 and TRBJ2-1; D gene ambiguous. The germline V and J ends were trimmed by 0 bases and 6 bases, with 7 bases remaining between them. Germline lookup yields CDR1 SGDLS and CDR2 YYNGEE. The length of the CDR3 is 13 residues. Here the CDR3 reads CASSVGLSNEQFF. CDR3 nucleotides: TGTGCCAGCAGCGTAGGTCTAAGCAATGAGCAGTTCTTC.

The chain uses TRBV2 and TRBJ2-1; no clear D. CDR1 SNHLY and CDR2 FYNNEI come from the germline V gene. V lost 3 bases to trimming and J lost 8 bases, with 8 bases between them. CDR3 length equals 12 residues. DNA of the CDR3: TGTGCCAGCAGTGATCTAGTGGATGAGCAGTTCTTC. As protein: CASSDLVDEQFF.

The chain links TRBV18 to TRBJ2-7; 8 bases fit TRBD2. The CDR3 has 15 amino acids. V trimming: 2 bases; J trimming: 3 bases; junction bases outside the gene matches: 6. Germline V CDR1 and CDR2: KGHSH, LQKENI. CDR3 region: CASSPGIAGIYEQYF. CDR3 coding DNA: TGTGCCAGCTCACCAGGAATAGCGGGAATCTACGAGCAGTACTTC.

CDR3 loop: CATQGASEKLFF. In DNA form, the CDR3 reads TGTGCCACACAGGGGGCTTCGGAAAAACTGTTTTTT. The rearrangement links TRBV10-3 to TRBJ1-4; 9 bases fit TRBD1. Losses at the gene ends were 10 bases for V and 8 bases for J; bases not matched to a gene: 5. Per the germline V gene, CDR1 is ENHRY and CDR2 is SYGVKD. The CDR3 is 12 residues long.

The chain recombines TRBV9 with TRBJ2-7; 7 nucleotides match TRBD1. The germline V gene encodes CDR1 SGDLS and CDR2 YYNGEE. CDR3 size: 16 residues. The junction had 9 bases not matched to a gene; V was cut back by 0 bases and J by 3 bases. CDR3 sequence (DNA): TGTGCCAGCAGCGTAGGGTTAGGGGGCAGAATCTACGAGCAGTACTTC. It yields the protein CASSVGLGGRIYEQYF.

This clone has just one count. The CDR3 sequence: CASRGPWEGNGYTF. The DNA of the CDR3 is TGTGCCAGCAGGGGCCCATGGGAGGGTAATGGCTACACCTTC. The V and J genes are TRBV2 and TRBJ1-2, with unresolved D. The V gene's germline CDR1 is SNHLY and CDR2 FYNNEI. The length of the CDR3 is 14 residues. With 6 bases removed from V and 6 bases from J, the gap between germline ends came to 17 bases.

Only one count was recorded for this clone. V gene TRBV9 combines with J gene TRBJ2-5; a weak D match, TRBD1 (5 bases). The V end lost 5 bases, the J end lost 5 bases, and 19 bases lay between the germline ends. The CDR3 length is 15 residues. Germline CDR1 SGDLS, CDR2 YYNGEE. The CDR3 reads CASRKFQGLEETQYF. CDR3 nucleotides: TGTGCCAGCAGGAAGTTCCAGGGTCTTGAGGAGACCCAGTACTTC. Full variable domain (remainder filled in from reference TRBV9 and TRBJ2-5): DSGVTQTPKHLITATGQRVTLRCSPRSGDLSVYWYQQSLDQGLQFLIQYYNGEERAKGNILERFSAQQFPDLHSELNLSSLELGDSALYFCASRKFQGLEETQYFGPGTRLLVL.

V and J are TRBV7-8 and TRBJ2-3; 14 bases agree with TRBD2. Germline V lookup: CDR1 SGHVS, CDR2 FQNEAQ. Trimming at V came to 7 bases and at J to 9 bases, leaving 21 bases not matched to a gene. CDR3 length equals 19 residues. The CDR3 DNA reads TGTGCCAGCATCCCCAGACTAGCGGGAGGGACTGCCGGGGGGGCCACGCAGTATTTT. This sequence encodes CASIPRLAGGTAGGATQYF.